This T cell receptor (beta chain) was found in a study of Graves' ophthalmopathy and Graves' hyperthyroidism. Study outcomes and limitations: Thyroid clonotypes that were expanded above 0.001 frequency mostly also appeared in blood.

Amplification of the TCR beta CDR3 regions used RNA transcripts (as template). The authors performed first-round RT-PCR with HTBI primers and then a second-round multiplex PCR. TCRdb re-analysed the multiplex PCR reads in MiXCR, keeping a single row per CDR3 protein. The repertoire includes over a million distinct CDR3 sequences, roughly 35% of them detected once, and more than 9.5% sits in the top ten. Trimming stripped 4 bases from V and 3 bases from J, with 11 bases between. Per the germline V gene, CDR1 is SGHRS and CDR2 is YFSETQ. The CDR3 loop spans 13 amino acids. In its sample, this clonotype was seen many times. The antigen is undetermined.

The chain carries TRBV5-1 and TRBJ2-7; possible D gene TRBD1, 6 bases. The specimen was peripheral blood or thyroid tissue (not recorded which). The TCR was taken from an adult man with Graves' hyperthyroidism. CDR3 DNA sequence: TGCGCCAGCAGCCCAGACAGGTACTACGAGCAGTACTTC. This sequence encodes CASSPDRYYEQYF.